These 5 T cell receptor beta chains came from one sample sequenced in a study of T cell repertoires in cytomegalovirus infection. TCRdb re-called the reads through MiXCR, storing one row per CDR3 protein. The sample consists of 640,000 or so distinct CDR3 sequences, around a third of them appearing once. Antigen specificity for these receptors is unknown. Sequencing used cultured PBMCs, obtained from culture after CMV antigen stimulation. The receptors were sampled from a human donor in good health (CMV status not recorded). Some clones in this sample may be carry-over from other donors' samples.

The genes are TRBV10-3 and TRBJ1-5; no firm D call. The CDR3 has 14 residues. Germline V CDR1 and CDR2: ENHRY, SYGVKD. V was shortened by 5 bases and J by 5 bases, with 13 bases between the two germline ends. The CDR3 protein is CAISRQAGDQPQHF. The CDR3 DNA follows: TGTGCCATCAGTCGCCAGGCGGGCGATCAGCCCCAGCATTTT.

In this sample, this clonotype turned up a few times. The rearrangement joins TRBV6-2 or TRBV6-3 to TRBJ2-1; D remains ambiguous. The CDR3 loop spans 14 amino acids. V lost 3 bases to trimming and J lost 4 bases, with 10 bases between them. CDR1 and CDR2 (germline): MNHEY, SVGEGT. In DNA, the CDR3 is TGTGCCAGCAGTTATCCCGAAAGGTACAATGAGCAGTTCTTC. Its protein is CASSYPERYNEQFF.

This clonotype was seen a single time. V is TRBV18 and J is TRBJ1-4; D remains ambiguous. This CDR3 spans 17 amino acids. CDR1 and CDR2 from the germline V gene are KGHSH and LQKENI. V lost 3 bases to trimming and J lost 4 bases, with 18 bases between them. CDR3 nucleotides: TGTGCCAGCTCACCGACCCAGCTACAGCTCTTTAATGAAAAACTGTTTTTT. Residues: CASSPTQLQLFNEKLFF.

Many counts were recorded for this clonotype. The chain is built from TRBV7-2 and TRBJ2-3, with TRBD1 matching 9 bases. The V gene's germline CDR1 is SGHTA and CDR2 FQGNSA. This CDR3 spans 15 amino acids. J gave up 5 bases and V 4 bases, and 7 bases lay outside the gene matches. This CDR3 is CASSSTGQGGDTQYF. For the CDR3, the DNA is TGTGCCAGCAGCTCCACGGGACAGGGCGGAGATACGCAGTATTTT.

This chain joins TRBV12-3 or TRBV12-4 and TRBJ2-1; D is possibly TRBD2 (6 bases). This CDR3 spans 14 amino acids. V lost 5 bases and J lost 8, with 16 bases in between. Written as DNA, the CDR3 is TGTGCCAGCAGTCCACTTACTAGCCACGATGAGCAGTTCTTC. It encodes CASSPLTSHDEQFF.